This TCR beta chain was recorded in a study of T cells after posttransplantation cyclophosphamide. Here immunoSEQ multiplex PCR was the method, and the copy in TCRdb shows in-frame clones only, minus some. The sample has some 64,000 clones, just under 95% seen once; the top ten hold about 3%. This clone has a handful of counts. No antigen is known for it. This related bone marrow graft donor gave peripheral blood on the day of marrow donation. Study-level findings and limits: Later blood repertoires were often dominated by clones from the donor CD8+ memory compartment. TRB overlap between skin or GI tissue T cells and blood was limited. Recipient CMV seropositivity and CMV reactivation strongly tracked TRB clonality.

The clonotype comes from a woman under 40 in good health and a related stem cell transplant donor. The sequenced material came from PBMCs.

The CDR3, as DNA: TGTGCCAGCAGCCTCGACAGGGGAAGGCTACAAGGGCAGCCCCAGCATTTT. It specifies CASSLDRGRLQGQPQHF. This sequence joins TRBV28 and TRBJ1-5; TRBD1 aligns across 8 bases. The length of the CDR3 is 17 residues. With V trimmed by 6 bases and J by 7 bases, 17 bases remained unmatched. Germline CDR1 is MDHEN and CDR2 is SYDVKM.